This T cell receptor (beta chain) was retrieved from a study of Ad26.COV2.S vaccination and SARS-CoV-2 variants. At the level of the study: Into the muscle, Ad26.COV2.S was dosed once or twice, 56 days apart. General study findings and limits: Substantial post-vaccination breadth of spike-specific CD8+ and CD4+ T cell responses was reported.

Losses at the gene ends were 3 bases for V and 1 base for J; bases not matched to a gene: 0. CDR3 length equals 15 residues. Germline V CDR1 and CDR2: SGHTA, FQGNSA. Regarding treatment: roughly 20 received Ad26.COV2.S at low or high dose, single or two shots; about 5 received placebo; per-sample allocation not given. Specimens were obtained on day 63 following the first vaccine or placebo injection. The table came from immunoSEQ multiplex PCR; TCRdb's copy has only in-frame clones and leaves some out. The sample includes 500,000 or so clones, 89% of them seen just once. About this clone itself: Its antigen is still unknown.

The receptor was isolated from a person between 18 and 65 years old who received the Ad26.COV2.S COVID-19 vaccine or a placebo. Sequenced material: peripheral blood, taken in a trial of Ad26.COV2.S vaccine versus placebo. This chain links TRBV7-2 with TRBJ2-2, with 9 positions matching TRBD2. The chain's CDR3 is CASSFSGRNTGELFF. CDR3 DNA sequence: TGTGCCAGCAGCTTTAGCGGGAGGAACACCGGGGAGCTGTTTTTT.